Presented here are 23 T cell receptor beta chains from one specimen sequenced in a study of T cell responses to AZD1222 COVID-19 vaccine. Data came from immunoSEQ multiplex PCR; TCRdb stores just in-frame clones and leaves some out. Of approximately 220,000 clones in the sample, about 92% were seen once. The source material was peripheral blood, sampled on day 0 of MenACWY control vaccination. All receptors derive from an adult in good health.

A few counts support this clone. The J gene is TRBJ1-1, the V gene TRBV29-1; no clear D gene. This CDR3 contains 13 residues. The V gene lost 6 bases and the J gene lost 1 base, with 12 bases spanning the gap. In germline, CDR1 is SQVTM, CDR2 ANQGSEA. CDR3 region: CSVGARANTEAFF. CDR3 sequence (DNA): TGCAGCGTGGGCGCGAGAGCGAACACTGAAGCTTTCTTT.

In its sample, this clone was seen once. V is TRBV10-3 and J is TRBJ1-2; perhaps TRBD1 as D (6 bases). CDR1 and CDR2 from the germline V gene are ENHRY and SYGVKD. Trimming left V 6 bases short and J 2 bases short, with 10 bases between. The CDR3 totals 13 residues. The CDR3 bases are TGTGCCATCAGGACAGGAAACAACTATGGCTACACCTTC. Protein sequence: CAIRTGNNYGYTF.

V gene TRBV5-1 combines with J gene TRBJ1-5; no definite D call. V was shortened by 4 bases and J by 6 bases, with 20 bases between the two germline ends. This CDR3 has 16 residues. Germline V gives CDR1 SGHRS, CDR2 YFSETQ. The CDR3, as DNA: TGCGCCAGCAGCCCGGGAGGCCCGCCGGGAAGTCAGCCCCAGCATTTT. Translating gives CASSPGGPPGSQPQHF. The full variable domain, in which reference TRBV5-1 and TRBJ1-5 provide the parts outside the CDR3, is KAGVTQTPRYLIKTRGQQVTLSCSPISGHRSVSWYQQTPGQGLQFLFEYFSETQRNKGNFPGRFSGRQFSNSRSEMNVSTLELGDSALYLCASSPGGPPGSQPQHFGDGTRLSIL.

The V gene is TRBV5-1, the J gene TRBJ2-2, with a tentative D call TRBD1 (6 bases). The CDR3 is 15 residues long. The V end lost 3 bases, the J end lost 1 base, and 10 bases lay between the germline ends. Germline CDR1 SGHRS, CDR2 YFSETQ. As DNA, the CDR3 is TGCGCCAGCAGCTCCCAGACAGGGAACACCGGGGAGCTGTTTTTT. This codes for CASSSQTGNTGELFF.

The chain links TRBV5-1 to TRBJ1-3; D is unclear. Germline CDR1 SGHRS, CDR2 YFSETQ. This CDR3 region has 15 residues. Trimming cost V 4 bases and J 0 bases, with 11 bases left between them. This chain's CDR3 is CASSRSADSGNTIYF. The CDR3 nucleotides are TGCGCCAGCAGCAGGAGTGCTGACTCTGGAAACACCATATATTTT.

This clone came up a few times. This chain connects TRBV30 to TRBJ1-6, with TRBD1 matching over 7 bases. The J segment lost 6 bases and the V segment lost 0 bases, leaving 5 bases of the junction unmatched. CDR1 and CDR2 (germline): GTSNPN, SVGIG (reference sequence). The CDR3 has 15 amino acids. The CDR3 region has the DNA TGTGCCTGGAGTGTAGGGGACAGATCTAATTCACCCCTCCACTTT. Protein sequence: CAWSVGDRSNSPLHF.

Here the CDR3 reads CASSLALSQDTEAFF. The CDR3 DNA is TGCGCCAGCAGCTTGGCGCTAAGCCAAGACACTGAAGCTTTCTTT. The rearrangement links TRBV5-1 to TRBJ1-1; no firm D call. V was pared by 0 bases and J by 3 bases, with 12 bases between. The CDR3 spans 15 residues. Germline CDR1 is SGHRS and CDR2 is YFSETQ.

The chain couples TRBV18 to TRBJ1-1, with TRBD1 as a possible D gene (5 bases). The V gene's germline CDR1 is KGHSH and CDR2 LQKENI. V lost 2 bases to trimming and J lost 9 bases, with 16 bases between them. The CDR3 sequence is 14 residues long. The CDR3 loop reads CASSPMDITYQAFF. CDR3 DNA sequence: TGTGCCAGCTCACCAATGGACATCACTTACCAAGCTTTCTTT.

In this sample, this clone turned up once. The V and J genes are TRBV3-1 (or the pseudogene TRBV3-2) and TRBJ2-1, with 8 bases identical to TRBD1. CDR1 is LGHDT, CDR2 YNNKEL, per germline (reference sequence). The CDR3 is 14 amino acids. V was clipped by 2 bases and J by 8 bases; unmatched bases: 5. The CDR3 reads CASSQKQGGDEQFF. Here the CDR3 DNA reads TGTGCCAGCAGCCAAAAACAGGGGGGAGATGAGCAGTTCTTC.

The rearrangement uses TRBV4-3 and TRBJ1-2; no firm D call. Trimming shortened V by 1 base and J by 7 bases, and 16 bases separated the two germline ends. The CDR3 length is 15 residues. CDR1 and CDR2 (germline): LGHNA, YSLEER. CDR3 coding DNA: TGCGCCAGCAGCCAAGCTCTTACCCGGACGGGTGGCTACACCTTC. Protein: CASSQALTRTGGYTF.

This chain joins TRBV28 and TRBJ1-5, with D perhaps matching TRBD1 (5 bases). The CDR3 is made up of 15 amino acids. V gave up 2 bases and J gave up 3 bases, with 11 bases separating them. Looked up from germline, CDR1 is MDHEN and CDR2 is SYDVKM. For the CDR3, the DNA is TGTGCCAGCAGTTTAGGTCGCAGGGACAATCAGCCCCAGCATTTT. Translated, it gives CASSLGRRDNQPQHF.

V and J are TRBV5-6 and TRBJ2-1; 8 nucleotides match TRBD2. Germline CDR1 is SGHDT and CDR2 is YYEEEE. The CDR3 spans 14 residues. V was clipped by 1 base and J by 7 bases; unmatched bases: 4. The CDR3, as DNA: TGTGCCAGCAGCTTGCAACTAGCGGCGAATGAGCAGTTCTTC. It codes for CASSLQLAANEQFF.

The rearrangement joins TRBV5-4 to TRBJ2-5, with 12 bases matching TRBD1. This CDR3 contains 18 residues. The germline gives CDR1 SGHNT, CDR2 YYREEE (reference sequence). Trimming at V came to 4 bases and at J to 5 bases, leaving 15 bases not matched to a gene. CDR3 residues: CASSPAGPGQGAKETQYF. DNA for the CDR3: TGTGCCAGCAGCCCCGCAGGACCGGGACAGGGGGCGAAGGAGACCCAGTACTTC.

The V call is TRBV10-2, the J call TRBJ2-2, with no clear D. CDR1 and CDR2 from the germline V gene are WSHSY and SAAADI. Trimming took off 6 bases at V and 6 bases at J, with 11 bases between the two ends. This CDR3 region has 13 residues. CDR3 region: CASSVRASGELFF. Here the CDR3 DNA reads TGCGCCAGCAGCGTTAGGGCCTCCGGGGAGCTGTTTTTT.

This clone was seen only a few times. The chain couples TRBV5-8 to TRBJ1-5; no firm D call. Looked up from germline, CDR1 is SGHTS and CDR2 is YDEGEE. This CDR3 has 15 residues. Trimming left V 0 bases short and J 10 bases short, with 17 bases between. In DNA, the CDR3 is TGTGCCAGCAGCTTGGAGATCACAGCCTCCAATCCCCAGCATTTT. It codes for CASSLEITASNPQHF.

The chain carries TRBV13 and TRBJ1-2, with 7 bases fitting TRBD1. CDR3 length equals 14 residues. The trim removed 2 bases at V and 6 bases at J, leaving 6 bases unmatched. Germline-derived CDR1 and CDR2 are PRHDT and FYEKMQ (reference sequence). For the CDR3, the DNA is TGTGCCAGCAGCTTACGGCAGGGGGAGGATGGCTACACCTTC. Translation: CASSLRQGEDGYTF.

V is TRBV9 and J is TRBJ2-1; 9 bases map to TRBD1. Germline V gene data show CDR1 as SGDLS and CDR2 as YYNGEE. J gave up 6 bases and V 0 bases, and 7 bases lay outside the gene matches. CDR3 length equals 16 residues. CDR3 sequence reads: CASSVGGTGTVNEQFF. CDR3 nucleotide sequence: TGTGCCAGCAGCGTAGGAGGGACAGGGACTGTCAATGAGCAGTTCTTC.

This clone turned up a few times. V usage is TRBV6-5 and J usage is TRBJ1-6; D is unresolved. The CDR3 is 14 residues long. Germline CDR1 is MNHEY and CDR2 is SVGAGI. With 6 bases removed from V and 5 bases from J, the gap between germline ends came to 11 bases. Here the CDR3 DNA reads TGTGCCAGCAGCCCCTCTAGTAATAATTCACCCCTCCACTTT. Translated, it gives CASSPSSNNSPLHF.

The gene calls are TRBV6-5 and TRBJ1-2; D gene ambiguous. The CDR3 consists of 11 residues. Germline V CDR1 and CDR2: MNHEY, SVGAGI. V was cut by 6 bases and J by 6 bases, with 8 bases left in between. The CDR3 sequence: CASREGHGYTF. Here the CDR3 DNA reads TGTGCCAGCAGGGAGGGCCATGGCTACACCTTC.

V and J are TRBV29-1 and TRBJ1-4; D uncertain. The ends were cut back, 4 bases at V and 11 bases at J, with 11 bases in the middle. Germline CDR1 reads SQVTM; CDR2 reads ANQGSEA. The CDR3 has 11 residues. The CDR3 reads CSVVRVGKLFF. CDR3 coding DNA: TGCAGCGTTGTTAGGGTAGGGAAACTGTTTTTT.

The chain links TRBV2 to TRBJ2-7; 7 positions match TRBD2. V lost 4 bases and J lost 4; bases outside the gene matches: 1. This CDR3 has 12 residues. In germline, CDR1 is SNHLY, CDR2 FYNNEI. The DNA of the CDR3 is TGTGCCAGCAGTGGGGGGGGGTACGAGCAGTACTTC. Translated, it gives CASSGGGYEQYF.

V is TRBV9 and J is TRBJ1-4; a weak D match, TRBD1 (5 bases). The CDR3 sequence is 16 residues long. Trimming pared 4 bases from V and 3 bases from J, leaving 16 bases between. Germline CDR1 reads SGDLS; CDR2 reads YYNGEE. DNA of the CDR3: TGTGCCAGCAGCCCGCTGGGGGTAACAGCTAATGAAAAACTGTTTTTT. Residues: CASSPLGVTANEKLFF. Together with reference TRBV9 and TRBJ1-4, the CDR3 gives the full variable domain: DSGVTQTPKHLITATGQRVTLRCSPRSGDLSVYWYQQSLDQGLQFLIQYYNGEERAKGNILERFSAQQFPDLHSELNLSSLELGDSALYFCASSPLGVTANEKLFFGSGTQLSVL.

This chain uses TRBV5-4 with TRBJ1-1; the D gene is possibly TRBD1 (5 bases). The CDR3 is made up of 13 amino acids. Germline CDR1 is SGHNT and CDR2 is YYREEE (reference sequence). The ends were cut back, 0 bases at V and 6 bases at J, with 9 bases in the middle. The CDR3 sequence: CASSLAGTAEAFF. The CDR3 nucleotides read TGTGCCAGCAGCTTGGCCGGGACGGCTGAAGCTTTCTTT.